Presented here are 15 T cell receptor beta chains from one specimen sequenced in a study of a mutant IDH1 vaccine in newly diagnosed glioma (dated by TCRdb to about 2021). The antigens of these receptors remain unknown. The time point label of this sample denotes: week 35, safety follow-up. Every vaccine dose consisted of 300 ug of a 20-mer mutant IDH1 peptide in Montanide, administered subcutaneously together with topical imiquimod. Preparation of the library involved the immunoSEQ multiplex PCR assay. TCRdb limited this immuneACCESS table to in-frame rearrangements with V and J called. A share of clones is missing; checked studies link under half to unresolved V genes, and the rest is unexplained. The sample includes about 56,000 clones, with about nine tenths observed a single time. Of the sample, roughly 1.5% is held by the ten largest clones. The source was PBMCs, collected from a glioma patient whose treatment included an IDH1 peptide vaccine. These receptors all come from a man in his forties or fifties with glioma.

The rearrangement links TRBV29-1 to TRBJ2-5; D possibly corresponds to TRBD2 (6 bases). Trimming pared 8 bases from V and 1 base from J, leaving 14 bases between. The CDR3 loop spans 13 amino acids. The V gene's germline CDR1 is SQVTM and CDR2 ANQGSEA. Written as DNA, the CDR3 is TGCAGCTCCCACGGAGGGGCCCAAGAGACCCAGTACTTC. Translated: CSSHGGAQETQYF.

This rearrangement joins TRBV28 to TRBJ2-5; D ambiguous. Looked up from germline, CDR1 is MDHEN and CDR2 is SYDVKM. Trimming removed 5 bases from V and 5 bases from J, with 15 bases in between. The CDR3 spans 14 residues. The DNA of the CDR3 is TGTGCCAGCAGTGAGCCGAAACGCCGGGAGACCCAGTACTTC. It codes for CASSEPKRRETQYF.

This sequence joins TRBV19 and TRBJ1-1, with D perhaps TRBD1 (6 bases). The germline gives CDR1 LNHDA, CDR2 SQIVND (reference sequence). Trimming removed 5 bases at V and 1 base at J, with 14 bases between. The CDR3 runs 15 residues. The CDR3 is CASSWGAGANTEAFF. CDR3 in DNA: TGTGCCAGTAGTTGGGGGGCAGGGGCGAACACTGAAGCTTTCTTT.

CDR3 in amino acids: CASTPGGGRAGNEQYF. CDR3 DNA sequence: TGCGCCAGCACCCCGGGCGGGGGACGGGCGGGAAACGAGCAGTACTTC. This chain links TRBV5-1 with TRBJ2-7, with 7 bases fitting TRBD2. Trimming removed 6 bases from V and 5 bases from J; junction bases left unmatched: 17. Germline CDR1 and CDR2: SGHRS and YFSETQ. This CDR3 has 16 amino acids.

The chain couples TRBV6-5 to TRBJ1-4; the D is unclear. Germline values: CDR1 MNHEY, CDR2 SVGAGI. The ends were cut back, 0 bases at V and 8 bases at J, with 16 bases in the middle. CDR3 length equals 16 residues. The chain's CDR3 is CASSYSARLGGEKLFF. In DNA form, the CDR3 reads TGTGCCAGCAGTTACTCCGCCAGGCTGGGCGGGGAAAAACTGTTTTTT.

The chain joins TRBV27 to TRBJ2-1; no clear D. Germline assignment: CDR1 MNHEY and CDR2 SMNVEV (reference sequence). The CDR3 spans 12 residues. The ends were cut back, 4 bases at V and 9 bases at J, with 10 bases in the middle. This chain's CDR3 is CASSYSVGEQFF. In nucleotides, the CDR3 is TGTGCCAGCAGTTACAGTGTGGGTGAGCAGTTCTTC.

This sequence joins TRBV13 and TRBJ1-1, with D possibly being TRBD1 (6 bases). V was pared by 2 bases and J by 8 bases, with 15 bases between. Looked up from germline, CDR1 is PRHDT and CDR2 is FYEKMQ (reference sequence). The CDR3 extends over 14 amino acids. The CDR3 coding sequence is TGTGCCAGCAGCTTAAGGGACACCTTTTTCGAAGCTTTCTTT. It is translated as CASSLRDTFFEAFF.

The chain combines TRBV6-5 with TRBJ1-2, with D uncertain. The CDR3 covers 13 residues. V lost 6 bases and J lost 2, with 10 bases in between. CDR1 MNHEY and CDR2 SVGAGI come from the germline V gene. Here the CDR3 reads CASSRTENYGYTF. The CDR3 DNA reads TGTGCCAGCAGCCGAACAGAGAACTATGGCTACACCTTC.

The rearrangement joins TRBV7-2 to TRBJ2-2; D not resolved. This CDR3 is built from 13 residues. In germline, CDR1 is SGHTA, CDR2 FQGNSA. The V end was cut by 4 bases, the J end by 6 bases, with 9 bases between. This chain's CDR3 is CASSYQVSGELFF. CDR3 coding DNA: TGTGCCAGCAGCTATCAGGTATCCGGGGAGCTGTTTTTT.

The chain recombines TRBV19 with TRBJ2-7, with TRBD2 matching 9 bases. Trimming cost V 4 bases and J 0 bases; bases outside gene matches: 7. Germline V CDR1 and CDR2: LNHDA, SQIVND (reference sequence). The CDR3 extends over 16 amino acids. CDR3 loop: CASSTRTSANSYEQYF. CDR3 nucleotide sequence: TGTGCCAGTAGTACCCGGACTAGCGCGAACTCCTACGAGCAGTACTTC. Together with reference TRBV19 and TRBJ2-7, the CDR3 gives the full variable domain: DGGITQSPKYLFRKEGQNVTLSCEQNLNHDAMYWYRQDPGQGLRLIYYSQIVNDFQKGDIAEGYSVSREKKESFPLTVTSAQKNPTAFYLCASSTRTSANSYEQYFGPGTRLTVT.

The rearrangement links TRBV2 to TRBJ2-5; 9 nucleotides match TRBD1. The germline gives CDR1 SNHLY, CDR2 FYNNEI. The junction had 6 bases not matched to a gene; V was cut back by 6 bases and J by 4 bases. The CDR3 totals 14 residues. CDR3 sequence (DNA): TGTGCCAGCAGATCACAGGGGGCAGGAGAGACCCAGTACTTC. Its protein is CASRSQGAGETQYF.

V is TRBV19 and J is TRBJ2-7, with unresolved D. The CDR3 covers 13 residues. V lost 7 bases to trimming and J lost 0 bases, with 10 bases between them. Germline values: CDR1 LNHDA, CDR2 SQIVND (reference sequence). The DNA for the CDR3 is TGTGCCAGTAAAGACCTCTTCTCCTACGAGCAGTACTTC. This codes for CASKDLFSYEQYF.

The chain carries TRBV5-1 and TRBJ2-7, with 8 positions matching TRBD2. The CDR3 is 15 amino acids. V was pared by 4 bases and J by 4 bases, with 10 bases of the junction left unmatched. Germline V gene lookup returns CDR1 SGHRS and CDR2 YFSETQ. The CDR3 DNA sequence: TGCGCCAGCAGCCCCTCGGCGACGGGAGGGTACGAGCAGTACTTC. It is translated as CASSPSATGGYEQYF.

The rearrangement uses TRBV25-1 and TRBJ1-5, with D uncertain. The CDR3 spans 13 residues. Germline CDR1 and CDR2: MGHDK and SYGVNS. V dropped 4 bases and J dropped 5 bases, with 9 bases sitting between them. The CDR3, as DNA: TGTGCCAGCAGTGGGGGATGGGATCAGCCCCAGCATTTT. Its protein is CASSGGWDQPQHF.

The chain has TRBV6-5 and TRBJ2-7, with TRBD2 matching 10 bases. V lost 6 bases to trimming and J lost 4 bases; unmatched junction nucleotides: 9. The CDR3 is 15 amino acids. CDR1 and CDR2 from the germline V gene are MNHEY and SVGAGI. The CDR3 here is CASSPDSSGRYEQYF. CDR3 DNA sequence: TGTGCCAGCAGCCCCGATTCTAGCGGGAGATACGAGCAGTACTTC.